The source of this T cell receptor (beta chain) is a study of breast tumors, draining lymph nodes, adjacent tissues. Study-wide points: Compared with basal-like, luminal-like tumors shared significantly more repertoire with nontumor tissue. Compared with lymph nodes, tumors were less diverse; compared with nontumor tissue, more.

This clonotype was counted at least ten times. Its target is unknown. Axillary draining lymph nodes of breast cancer patients supplied the node samples. V dropped 1 base and J dropped 4; count of bases not matched to a gene: 3. This CDR3 region has 15 residues. CDR1 and CDR2 from the germline V gene are LGHNT and FRNRAP. TCRdb itself ran the multiplex PCR reads through MiXCR, one entry per CDR3 protein. The data show tens of thousands of distinct CDR3 sequences, approximately 30% seen once. The chain carries TRBV12-5 and TRBJ1-2; TRBD1 matches at 10 bases. This sequence originates from a female donor with breast cancer. Some clones in this sample may be carry-over from other donors' samples. Sequencing was carried out using axillary lymph node tissue. The CDR3 sequence is CASGLGQGAGYGYTF. CDR3 nucleotides: TGTGCTAGTGGTTTGGGACAGGGGGCTGGCTATGGCTACACCTTC.